The entry that follows covers one TCR beta chain sequence. This entry is derived from a study of T cell changes during pregnancy in multiple sclerosis. Clones were read by immunoSEQ multiplex PCR, and TCRdb kept only the in-frame ones, dropping some. The sample has some 44,000 clones; over 75% are singletons. This CDR3 has 16 residues. Germline V gene data show CDR1 as SGHNT and CDR2 as YENEEA. With V trimmed by 5 bases and J by 3 bases, 7 bases remained unmatched. This clonotype was obtained from a female donor with multiple sclerosis, enrolled in a pregnancy study. The J gene is TRBJ2-3, the V gene TRBV11-3; 11 nucleotides line up with TRBD1. The source material was CD4+ T cells from peripheral blood mononuclear cells, sampled before pregnancy. CDR3 nucleotides: TGTGCCAGCAGCCAAGGGGACAGGGGGTCGACAGATACGCAGTATTTT. Translating it yields CASSQGDRGSTDTQYF.